This section outlines one T cell receptor beta chain sequence together with its context. The antigen remains undetermined. V dropped 2 bases and J dropped 0 bases, with 14 bases sitting between them. The CDR3 sequence is 17 residues long. Germline CDR1 is SGDLS and CDR2 is YYNGEE. The sample comes from a study of T cell responses to AZD1222 COVID-19 vaccine. Study findings and constraints: Repertoire sampling was restricted to post-peak T cell response timepoints.

Method: immunoSEQ multiplex PCR; TCRdb's copy keeps in-frame clones and lacks some. The table lists around 140,000 clones, roughly 90% of them singletons, with around 3.3% in the top ten. The clonotype was recovered from an adult who received the AZD1222 COVID-19 vaccine. The chain carries TRBV9 and TRBJ1-4; D not resolved. Here the sequenced sample was peripheral blood, taken 28 days after the second AZD1222 dose. The CDR3 region has the DNA TGTGCCAGCAGCGTGAGGCCAGTTTCCACAACTAATGAAAAACTGTTTTTT. It encodes CASSVRPVSTTNEKLFF.